These 26 T cell receptor beta chains originate from one sample sequenced in a study of Ad26.COV2.S vaccination and SARS-CoV-2 variants. The repertoire was sequenced with immunoSEQ multiplex PCR; TCRdb's copy has only in-frame clones and lacks some. The repertoire consists of 400,000 to 450,000 clones, with roughly 90% occurring once and the leading ten covering over 1.5%. Stated treatment: around 19 received Ad26.COV2.S at low or high dose, single or two shots; a few received placebo; per-sample allocation not given. Repertoires come from day 63 after the first vaccine or placebo injection. Source: peripheral blood, taken in a trial of Ad26.COV2.S vaccine versus placebo. The receptors were gathered from a person between 18 and 60 years old who received the Ad26.COV2.S COVID-19 vaccine or a placebo.

This chain links TRBV18 with TRBJ1-2; D uncertain. Germline V CDR1 and CDR2: KGHSH, LQKENI. The CDR3 consists of 12 residues. V was clipped by 2 bases and J by 3 bases, with 4 bases between them. CDR3 nucleotide sequence: TGTGCCAGCTCACCAGAGTACTATGGCTACACCTTC. Translated, it gives CASSPEYYGYTF.

This clone occurred once. The rearrangement uses TRBV15 and TRBJ1-6; no clear D gene. V lost 0 bases to trimming and J lost 5 bases, with 5 bases between them. Germline CDR1 reads LNHNV; CDR2 reads YYDKDF (reference sequence). The CDR3 spans 14 residues. In nucleotides, the CDR3 is TGTGCCACCAGCAGAGACCCTAATAATTCACCCCTCCACTTT. Translated, it gives CATSRDPNNSPLHF.

The V and J genes are TRBV6-6 and TRBJ1-4; TRBD1 agrees at 7 bases. After removal of 4 bases from V and 2 bases from J, the junction contained 1 base not matched to a gene. CDR1 MNHNY and CDR2 SVGAGI come from the germline V gene (reference sequence). The CDR3 is 14 amino acids. CDR3 sequence reads: CASSSDRTNEKLFF. The CDR3 DNA follows: TGTGCCAGCAGTTCGGACAGGACTAATGAAAAACTGTTTTTT.

The chain couples TRBV7-9 to TRBJ2-5; D may be TRBD2 (5 bases). With 10 bases removed from V and 4 bases from J, the gap between germline ends came to 10 bases. This CDR3 is built from 11 residues. CDR1 SEHNR and CDR2 FQNEAQ come from the germline V gene (reference sequence). CDR3 bases: TGTGCCACGAGGGCGGGAGAGACCCAGTACTTC. Its translation is CATRAGETQYF.

The genes are TRBV6-5 and TRBJ2-7; 9 nucleotides match TRBD1. There are 15 residues in the CDR3. The germline V gene has CDR1 MNHEY and CDR2 SVGAGI. J was trimmed by 2 bases and V by 0 bases; bases with no gene match: 2. CDR3 bases: TGTGCCAGCAGTTACTCGGACAGGGGTCCCTACGAGCAGTACTTC. Translated: CASSYSDRGPYEQYF.

The chain is built from TRBV29-1 and TRBJ2-7, with D hard to call. This CDR3 is built from 12 residues. Germline values: CDR1 SQVTM, CDR2 ANQGSEA. With 0 bases removed from V and 2 bases from J, the gap between germline ends came to 5 bases. The CDR3 spells CSVEDSAYEQYF. The CDR3, as DNA: TGCAGCGTTGAAGACAGCGCCTACGAGCAGTACTTC.

The rearrangement links TRBV30 to TRBJ2-7; TRBD1 is a possible D gene (5 bases). Germline CDR1 is GTSNPN and CDR2 is SVGIG (reference sequence). The length of the CDR3 is 12 residues. The V and J ends lost 4 bases and 2 bases respectively, with 9 bases between them. In DNA form, the CDR3 reads TGTGCCTGGATGTCAGGGCCCTACGAGCAGTACTTC. This gives the protein CAWMSGPYEQYF.

The V call is TRBV7-9, the J call TRBJ2-1; 8 bases match TRBD1. There are 17 residues in the CDR3. J was trimmed by 5 bases and V by 2 bases; bases with no gene match: 11. Germline-derived CDR1 and CDR2 are SEHNR and FQNEAQ (reference sequence). This chain's CDR3 is CASSLSLVADRDNEQFF. The CDR3 region has the DNA TGTGCCAGCAGCTTATCTCTGGTCGCGGACAGGGACAATGAGCAGTTCTTC.

Written as DNA, the CDR3 is TGTGCCAGTAATAGGGACTCCTACGAGCAGTACTTC. The encoded protein is CASNRDSYEQYF. The rearrangement uses TRBV25-1 and TRBJ2-7; no clear D. Germline CDR1 is MGHDK and CDR2 is SYGVNS. CDR3 size: 12 residues. V shed 9 bases and J shed 0 bases, with 9 bases lying between them.

The rearrangement uses TRBV6-1 and TRBJ2-6; no firm D call. Trimming stripped 2 bases from V and 0 bases from J, with 17 bases between. The length of the CDR3 is 19 residues. Germline loops: CDR1 MNHNS, CDR2 SASEGT. The CDR3 DNA is TGTGCCAGCAGTGAACTCCCTAAGTTGGTATACTCTGGGGCCAACGTCCTGACTTTC. This codes for CASSELPKLVYSGANVLTF.

The count of this clone is one. This chain joins TRBV7-2 and TRBJ2-7; 7 nucleotides align to TRBD2. CDR3 length: 16 amino acids. The germline gives CDR1 SGHTA, CDR2 FQGNSA. Unmatched junction bases numbered 13, after V lost 5 bases and J lost 3 bases. CDR3 residues: CASSVSGTNHIYEQYF. The CDR3 DNA is TGTGCCAGCAGCGTATCCGGGACTAACCACATCTACGAGCAGTACTTC.

The chain couples TRBV5-6 to TRBJ2-1; D not certain. The CDR3 extends over 15 amino acids. V was pared by 2 bases and J by 7 bases, with 16 bases between. Germline CDR1 SGHDT, CDR2 YYEEEE. The CDR3 spells CASSLKSEAPNEQFF. The CDR3 DNA reads as TGTGCCAGCAGCTTAAAATCCGAGGCCCCTAATGAGCAGTTCTTC.

This chain uses TRBV7-2 with TRBJ2-4; 10 positions agree with TRBD2. V trimming: 4 bases; J trimming: 7 bases; junction bases outside the gene matches: 4. The CDR3 consists of 14 residues. Germline CDR1 reads SGHTA; CDR2 reads FQGNSA. CDR3 in DNA: TGTGCCAGCAGCTCCAGGACTAGCGGTAACATTCAGTACTTC. Its translation: CASSSRTSGNIQYF.

The chain carries TRBV4-3 and TRBJ2-7; the D is unclear. V lost 4 bases and J lost 0, with 10 bases in between. In germline, CDR1 is LGHNA, CDR2 YSLEER. The CDR3 covers 14 residues. The CDR3 DNA reads TGCGCCAGCAGCCGAGACCCCAACTCCTACGAGCAGTACTTC. Protein sequence: CASSRDPNSYEQYF.

Of note for this clone: At the DNA level, this CDR3 is encoded by other sequences in the same sample as well. The chain carries TRBV5-1 and TRBJ1-2; D unclear. Germline CDR1 reads SGHRS; CDR2 reads YFSETQ. This CDR3 is built from 13 residues. Trimming removed 0 bases at V and 0 bases at J, with 3 bases between. The CDR3 nucleotides are TGCGCCAGCAGCTTGGTCGCTAACTATGGCTACACCTTC. This gives the protein CASSLVANYGYTF.

This chain uses TRBV7-2 with TRBJ2-1; 15 positions agree with TRBD2. CDR3 length: 17 residues. Germline CDR1 reads SGHTA; CDR2 reads FQGNSA. Unmatched junction bases numbered 8, after V lost 4 bases and J lost 7 bases. In nucleotides, the CDR3 is TGTGCCAGCAGCTCCGGGACTAGCGGGGGGCCCAGTAATGAGCAGTTCTTC. This sequence encodes CASSSGTSGGPSNEQFF.

This sequence joins TRBV6-2 or TRBV6-3 and TRBJ1-5; TRBD1 might be the D (5 bases). The CDR3 has 16 residues. Germline-derived CDR1 and CDR2 are MNHEY and SVGEGT. Trimming removed 0 bases at V and 7 bases at J, with 16 bases between. The CDR3 bases are TGTGCCAGCAGTTACTCGACGCGCAGGGAAGGGCAGCCCCAGCATTTT. Amino acids: CASSYSTRREGQPQHF.

V is TRBV10-3 and J is TRBJ1-4; a weak D match, TRBD1 (5 bases). V dropped 0 bases and J dropped 0 bases, with 5 bases sitting between them. Germline CDR1 and CDR2: ENHRY and SYGVKD. The CDR3 is 15 amino acids. In nucleotides, the CDR3 is TGTGCCATCAGTGAGTCGACAGCAACTAATGAAAAACTGTTTTTT. Translating it yields CAISESTATNEKLFF.

This clone was detected a few times. V and J are TRBV20-1 and TRBJ1-4; the D gene is possibly TRBD1 (5 bases). Germline CDR1 and CDR2: DFQATT and SNEGSKA (reference sequence). The V end was cut by 3 bases, the J end by 10 bases, with 9 bases between. The CDR3 runs 11 residues. The CDR3, as DNA: TGCAGTGCTAGTACCGGGACAAAACTGTTTTTT. Translated: CSASTGTKLFF.

The table lists this clone with a count of one. The genes are TRBV27 and TRBJ1-1; a possible D gene is TRBD1 (6 bases). The V gene lost 11 bases and the J gene lost 7 bases, with 26 bases spanning the gap. This CDR3 is 15 amino acids long. From germline, CDR1 is MNHEY and CDR2 SMNVEV (reference sequence). For the CDR3, the DNA is TGTGCCGCCAGGGAGACAGCTACCGGGGGGCGTGAAGCTTTCTTT. Its translation is CAARETATGGREAFF.

This clone was detected once. The V gene is TRBV3-1 (or the pseudogene TRBV3-2), the J gene TRBJ2-6; 9 bases match TRBD1. J was trimmed by 2 bases and V by 1 base; bases with no gene match: 9. The CDR3 consists of 19 residues. Germline CDR1 and CDR2: LGHDT and YNNKEL (reference sequence). The CDR3: CASSQVWDRERAGANVLTF. CDR3 in DNA: TGTGCCAGCAGCCAAGTATGGGACAGGGAAAGGGCTGGGGCCAACGTCCTGACTTTC.

The chain combines TRBV6-5 with TRBJ1-1; the D gene is possibly TRBD1 (6 bases). Germline assignment: CDR1 MNHEY and CDR2 SVGAGI. V was trimmed by 8 bases and J by 4 bases, leaving 11 bases between them. This CDR3 spans 12 amino acids. The CDR3 loop reads CASSGQLTEAFF. Here the CDR3 DNA reads TGTGCCAGCTCCGGACAGCTCACTGAAGCTTTCTTT.

The J gene is TRBJ2-2, the V gene TRBV9, with unresolved D. This CDR3 comprises 16 residues. The V gene lost 0 bases and the J gene lost 3 bases, with 12 bases spanning the gap. CDR1 is SGDLS, CDR2 YYNGEE, per germline. The CDR3: CASSVVGSSHTGELFF. Written as DNA, the CDR3 is TGTGCCAGCAGCGTAGTGGGATCCTCTCACACCGGGGAGCTGTTTTTT.

The V call is TRBV19, the J call TRBJ2-2; the match to TRBD1 covers 7 bases. There are 14 residues in the CDR3. J lost 5 bases, V lost 6 bases, and 6 bases had no gene match. In germline, CDR1 is LNHDA, CDR2 SQIVND (reference sequence). The CDR3 DNA follows: TGTGCCAGTAGCCGGGGACAGTGGACCGGGGAGCTGTTTTTT. Translation gives CASSRGQWTGELFF.

Points on this clone: Other DNA variants within this sample encode the same CDR3. V and J are TRBV28 and TRBJ1-2, with TRBD1 as a possible D gene (5 bases). Per germline, CDR1 MDHEN and CDR2 SYDVKM. V was cut by 3 bases and J by 4 bases, with 9 bases left in between. The length of the CDR3 is 13 residues. In DNA, the CDR3 is TGTGCCAGCAGTTTCGGGACGGCCTATGGCTACACCTTC. It codes for CASSFGTAYGYTF.

This chain links TRBV5-1 with TRBJ2-2; 10 bases fit TRBD2. The CDR3 loop spans 15 amino acids. J lost 1 base, V lost 4 bases, and 1 base had no gene match. Per germline, CDR1 SGHRS and CDR2 YFSETQ. The CDR3 DNA sequence: TGCGCCAGCAGCGCTAGCGGGGGGAACACCGGGGAGCTGTTTTTT. Amino acid sequence: CASSASGGNTGELFF.